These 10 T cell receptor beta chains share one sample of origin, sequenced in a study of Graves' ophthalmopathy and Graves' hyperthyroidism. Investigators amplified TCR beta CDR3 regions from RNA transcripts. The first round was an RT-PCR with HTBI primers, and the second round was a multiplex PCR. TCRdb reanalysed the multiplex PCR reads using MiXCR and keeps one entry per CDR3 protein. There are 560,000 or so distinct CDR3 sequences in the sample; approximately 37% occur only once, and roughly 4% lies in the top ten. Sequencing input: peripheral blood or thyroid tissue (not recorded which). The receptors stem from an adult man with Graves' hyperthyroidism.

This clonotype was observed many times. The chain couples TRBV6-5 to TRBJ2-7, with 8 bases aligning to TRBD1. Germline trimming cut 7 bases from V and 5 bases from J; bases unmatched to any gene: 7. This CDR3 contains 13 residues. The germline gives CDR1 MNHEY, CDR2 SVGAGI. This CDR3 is CASTLRTGHEQYF. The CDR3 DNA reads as TGTGCCAGCACACTTCGGACAGGGCACGAGCAGTACTTC.

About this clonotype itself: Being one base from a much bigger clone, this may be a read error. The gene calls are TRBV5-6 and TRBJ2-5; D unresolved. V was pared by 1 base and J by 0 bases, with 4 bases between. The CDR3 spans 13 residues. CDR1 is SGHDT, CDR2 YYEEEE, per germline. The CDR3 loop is CASSLKDQETQYF. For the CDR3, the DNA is TGTGCCAGCAGCTTGAAAGACCAAGAGACCCAGTACTTC.

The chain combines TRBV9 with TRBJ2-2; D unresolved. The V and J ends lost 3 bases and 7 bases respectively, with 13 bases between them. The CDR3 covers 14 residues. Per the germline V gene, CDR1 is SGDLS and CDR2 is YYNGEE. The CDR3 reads CASSAPRSSGELFF. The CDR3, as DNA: TGTGCCAGCAGCGCCCCGCGATCCAGCGGGGAGCTGTTTTTT.

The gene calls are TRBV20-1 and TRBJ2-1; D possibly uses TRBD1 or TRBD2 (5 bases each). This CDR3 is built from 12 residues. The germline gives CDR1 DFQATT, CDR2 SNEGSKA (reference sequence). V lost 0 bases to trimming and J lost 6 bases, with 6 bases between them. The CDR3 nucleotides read TGCAGTGCTAGAGATGGGGGCAATGAGCAGTTCTTC. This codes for CSARDGGNEQFF.

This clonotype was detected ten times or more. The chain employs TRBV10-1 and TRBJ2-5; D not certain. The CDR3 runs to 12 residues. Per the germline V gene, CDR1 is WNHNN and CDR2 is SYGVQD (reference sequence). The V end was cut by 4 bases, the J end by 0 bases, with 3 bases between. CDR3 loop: CASSGDQETQYF. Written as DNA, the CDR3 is TGCGCCAGCAGTGGAGACCAAGAGACCCAGTACTTC.

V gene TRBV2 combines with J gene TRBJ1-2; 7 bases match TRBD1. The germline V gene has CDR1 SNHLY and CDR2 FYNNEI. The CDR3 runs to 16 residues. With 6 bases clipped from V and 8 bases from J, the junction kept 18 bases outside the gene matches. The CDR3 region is CASRDRDRANLGGYTF. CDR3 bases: TGTGCCAGCAGAGACCGCGACAGGGCGAATTTGGGAGGCTACACCTTC. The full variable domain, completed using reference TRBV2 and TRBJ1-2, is EPEVTQTPSHQVTQMGQEVILRCVPISNHLYFYWYRQILGQKVEFLVSFYNNEISEKSEIFDDQFSVERPDGSNFTLKIRSTKLEDSAMYFCASRDRDRANLGGYTFGSGTRLTVV.

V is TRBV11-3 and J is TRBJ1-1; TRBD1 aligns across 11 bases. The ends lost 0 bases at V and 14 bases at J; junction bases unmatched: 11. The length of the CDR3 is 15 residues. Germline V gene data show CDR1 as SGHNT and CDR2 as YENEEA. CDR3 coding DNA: TGTGCCAGCAGCTTAGAAGGGACAGGGGGAAATGAGCAGTTCTTT. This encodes CASSLEGTGGNEQFF.

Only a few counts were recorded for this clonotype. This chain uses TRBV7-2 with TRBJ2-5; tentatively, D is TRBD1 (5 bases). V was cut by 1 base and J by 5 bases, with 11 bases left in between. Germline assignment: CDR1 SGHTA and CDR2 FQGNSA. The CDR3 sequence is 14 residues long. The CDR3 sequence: CASSLGPKGETQYF. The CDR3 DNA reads TGTGCCAGCAGCTTAGGGCCCAAGGGGGAGACCCAGTACTTC.

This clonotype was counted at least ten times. Here the CDR3 reads CASSFQGSPSYEQYF. The CDR3, as DNA: TGTGCCAGCAGCTTTCAGGGCAGTCCCTCCTACGAGCAGTACTTC. The genes are TRBV11-2 and TRBJ2-7; weak D call: TRBD1 (5 bases). Germline V CDR1 and CDR2: SGHAT, FQNNGV. V was cut by 3 bases and J by 0 bases, with 12 bases left in between. The CDR3 is 15 residues long.

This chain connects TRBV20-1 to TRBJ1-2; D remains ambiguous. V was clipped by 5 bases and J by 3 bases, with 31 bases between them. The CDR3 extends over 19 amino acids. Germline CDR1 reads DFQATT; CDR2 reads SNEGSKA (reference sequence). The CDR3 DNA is TGCAGTGCTGCCCGGGCTGGACCCGCAGCCTACGAGCAGTACTATGGCTACACCTTC. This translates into CSAARAGPAAYEQYYGYTF.